This paragraph covers one T cell receptor beta chain sequence. Time point in this sample: pre-sensitization, week 0. Treatment: therapeutic diphenylcyclopropenone sensitization with weekly scalp DPC. People who gave samples had alopecia, were 18 to 70 years old, and were suitable for DPC. V lost 6 bases and J lost 3, with 17 bases in between. This CDR3 has 16 amino acids. Germline lookup yields CDR1 ENHRY and CDR2 SYGVKD. TCRdb re-called the RACE reads with MiXCR, one entry per CDR3 protein. The profile shows about 260,000 distinct CDR3 sequences, about 8.1% of them singletons. The entry originates in a study of human T cells and chemical hapten exposure.

The source of this sequence is a woman in her forties with alopecia areata. Some clones in this sample may be carry-over from other donors' samples. The sample consisted of whole blood, taken in connection with sensitization to the hapten diphenylcyclopropenone (DPC). The chain carries TRBV10-3 and TRBJ2-2, with a tentative D call TRBD2 (6 bases). This chain's CDR3 is CAISHQGGEYTGELFF. The CDR3 DNA reads TGTGCCATCAGCCATCAGGGAGGAGAGTACACCGGGGAGCTGTTTTTT.